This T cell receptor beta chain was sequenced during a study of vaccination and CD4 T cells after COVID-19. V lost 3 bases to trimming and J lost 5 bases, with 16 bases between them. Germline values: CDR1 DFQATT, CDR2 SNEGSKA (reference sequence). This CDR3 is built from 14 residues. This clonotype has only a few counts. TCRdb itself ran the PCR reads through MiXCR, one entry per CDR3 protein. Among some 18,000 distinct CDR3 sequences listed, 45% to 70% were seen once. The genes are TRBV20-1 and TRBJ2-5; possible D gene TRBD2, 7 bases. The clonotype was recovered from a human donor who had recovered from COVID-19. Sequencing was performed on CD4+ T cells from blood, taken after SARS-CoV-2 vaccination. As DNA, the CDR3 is TGCAGTGCTAGCCCCGGGGGGCAGGGGGAGACCCAGTACTTC. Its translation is CSASPGGQGETQYF.